This entry lists 26 T cell receptor beta chains sequenced from one sample in a study of blood T cell repertoires in COVID-19 (dated by TCRdb to between 2020 and 2021). Preparation of the library involved the immunoSEQ multiplex PCR assay. In TCRdb, the immuneACCESS table is reduced to in-frame sequences with V and J assigned. These tables do not hold every clone; where another copy was compared, an unresolved V gene accounts for under half, and the others remain unexplained. In all, the sample holds under 70,000 clones, and 80% to 95% of those were seen once. The ten largest clones take up approximately 15% of the sample. Input material: peripheral blood. Source of these receptors: an elderly man with acute or convalescent COVID-19.

The chain links TRBV28 to TRBJ2-2; 10 bases line up with TRBD1. CDR1 and CDR2 from the germline V gene are MDHEN and SYDVKM. This CDR3 region has 18 residues. Losses at the gene ends were 6 bases for V and 6 bases for J; bases not matched to a gene: 16. The CDR3 loop is CASSPMGRQTGGSGELFF. For the CDR3, the DNA is TGTGCCAGCAGCCCGATGGGTCGGCAGACAGGGGGCTCCGGGGAGCTGTTTTTT.

This clone was observed once. The rearrangement uses TRBV5-5 and TRBJ1-1, with D possibly being TRBD1 (6 bases). Germline V lookup: CDR1 SGHKS, CDR2 YYEKEE (reference sequence). V was cut by 0 bases and J by 0 bases, with 15 bases left in between. This CDR3 has 17 amino acids. Here the CDR3 DNA reads TGTGCCAGCAGCTTGGTGCCGGCAGGGGATATGAACACTGAAGCTTTCTTT. Protein: CASSLVPAGDMNTEAFF.

The chain recombines TRBV3-1 (or the pseudogene TRBV3-2) with TRBJ1-1, with D maybe TRBD1 (5 bases). The V end lost 4 bases, the J end lost 0 bases, and 15 bases lay between the germline ends. There are 16 residues in the CDR3. The germline V gene encodes CDR1 LGHDT and CDR2 YNNKEL (reference sequence). The CDR3: CASSPPRGGMNTEAFF. CDR3 coding DNA: TGTGCCAGCAGCCCCCCTCGGGGGGGAATGAACACTGAAGCTTTCTTT.

This sequence joins TRBV3-1 (or the pseudogene TRBV3-2) and TRBJ1-4; D gene ambiguous. Deletions cut 0 bases from V and 8 bases from J, with 13 bases between. The CDR3 consists of 15 residues. Per the germline V gene, CDR1 is LGHDT and CDR2 is YNNKEL (reference sequence). CDR3 region: CASSQDGVLREKLFF. CDR3 DNA: TGTGCCAGCAGCCAAGACGGGGTCCTGAGGGAAAAACTGTTTTTT.

The chain links TRBV5-1 to TRBJ1-2, with D possibly matching TRBD1 (6 bases). This CDR3 spans 15 amino acids. Trimming took off 3 bases at V and 0 bases at J, with 12 bases between the two ends. From germline, CDR1 is SGHRS and CDR2 YFSETQ. CDR3 nucleotide sequence: TGCGCCAGCAGCTCCCAGGGGATTGCTAACTATGGCTACACCTTC. Amino acid sequence: CASSSQGIANYGYTF.

The V call is TRBV24-1, the J call TRBJ2-7, with 11 bases aligning to TRBD1. V dropped 5 bases and J dropped 4; count of bases not matched to a gene: 3. Per germline, CDR1 KGHDR and CDR2 SFDVKD. The CDR3 extends over 14 amino acids. The CDR3 nucleotides are TGTGCCACCAGTGGCGGACAGGGGGCGTACGAGCAGTACTTC. As protein: CATSGGQGAYEQYF.

The chain is built from TRBV28 and TRBJ2-5; D is possibly TRBD2 (6 bases). Trimming shortened V by 5 bases and J by 5 bases, and 15 bases separated the two germline ends. The CDR3 loop spans 14 amino acids. Per germline, CDR1 MDHEN and CDR2 SYDVKM. The CDR3 spells CASSTGRREETQYF. CDR3 nucleotides: TGTGCCAGCAGTACGGGACGGAGGGAGGAGACCCAGTACTTC.

V usage is TRBV5-4 and J usage is TRBJ2-4; 10 nucleotides align to TRBD2. Germline V gene lookup returns CDR1 SGHNT and CDR2 YYREEE (reference sequence). V lost 4 bases to trimming and J lost 8 bases; unmatched junction nucleotides: 9. The CDR3 totals 15 residues. The CDR3 DNA reads as TGTGCCAGCAGCCAGCGGACTAGCGGCGGGTACATTCAGTACTTC. Translating it yields CASSQRTSGGYIQYF.

The sample holds one count of this clone. The rearrangement links TRBV2 to TRBJ2-1; a possible D gene is TRBD2 (6 bases). V dropped 3 bases and J dropped 1 base, with 22 bases sitting between them. CDR3 length: 19 residues. The V gene's germline CDR1 is SNHLY and CDR2 FYNNEI. The DNA for the CDR3 is TGTGCCAGCAGTGATGGGGGAGGCAGGGCGGGTCGATCCTACAATGAGCAGTTCTTC. Protein: CASSDGGGRAGRSYNEQFF.

V usage is TRBV28 and J usage is TRBJ1-5; D uncertain. The CDR3 runs 19 residues. Germline loops: CDR1 MDHEN, CDR2 SYDVKM. Trimming left V 7 bases short and J 0 bases short, with 25 bases between. The chain's CDR3 is CASTTLRPEALYSNQPQHF. Here the CDR3 DNA reads TGTGCCAGCACCACCCTACGTCCAGAGGCCCTGTATAGCAATCAGCCCCAGCATTTT.

The genes are TRBV7-8 and TRBJ1-2; 7 bases line up with TRBD1. Germline loops: CDR1 SGHVS, CDR2 FQNEAQ. The CDR3 length is 13 residues. V shed 4 bases and J 8 bases; nucleotides not matched to a gene: 7. DNA for the CDR3: TGTGCCAGCAGCTATTTTGACAGGGAGGGCTACACCTTC. Its protein is CASSYFDREGYTF.

The chain recombines TRBV6-5 with TRBJ2-7, with 8 bases that match TRBD1. CDR3 length equals 15 residues. CDR1 is MNHEY and CDR2 is SVGAGI in the germline V gene. V shed 6 bases and J 0 bases; nucleotides not matched to a gene: 7. As DNA, the CDR3 is TGTGCCAGCAGGACTCCGGGACAGGTCTCCTACGAGCAGTACTTC. Its protein product is CASRTPGQVSYEQYF.

The rearrangement joins TRBV27 to TRBJ1-5; no reliable D call. Germline V gives CDR1 MNHEY, CDR2 SMNVEV (reference sequence). The CDR3 runs to 16 residues. Deletions cut 10 bases from V and 0 bases from J, with 19 bases between. CDR3 DNA sequence: TGTGCCACCGTTGTTAGGTCGGAGTATAGCAATCAGCCCCAGCATTTT. Its translation: CATVVRSEYSNQPQHF.

V gene TRBV10-3 combines with J gene TRBJ1-1, with D tentatively TRBD1 (5 bases). V lost 5 bases to trimming and J lost 1 base, with 5 bases between them. CDR3 length equals 12 residues. CDR1 ENHRY and CDR2 SYGVKD come from the germline V gene. The CDR3 reads CAISTGNTEAFF. CDR3 in DNA: TGTGCCATCAGTACAGGGAACACTGAAGCTTTCTTT.

This chain joins TRBV6-1 and TRBJ1-5; no firm D call. The germline V gene has CDR1 MNHNS and CDR2 SASEGT. The CDR3 spans 16 residues. Trimming removed 1 base from V and 3 bases from J, with 13 bases in between. Here the CDR3 reads CASSEVWQAANQPQHF. The CDR3 coding sequence is TGTGCCAGCAGTGAAGTTTGGCAGGCTGCCAATCAGCCCCAGCATTTT.

A few counts support this clone. The chain uses TRBV10-3 and TRBJ2-1; 7 bases line up with TRBD1. Looked up from germline, CDR1 is ENHRY and CDR2 is SYGVKD. Losses at the gene ends were 6 bases for V and 7 bases for J; bases not matched to a gene: 9. The CDR3 consists of 14 residues. This CDR3 is CAIRDEGAFNEQFF. CDR3 DNA: TGTGCCATCAGGGACGAGGGGGCCTTTAATGAGCAGTTCTTC.

V gene TRBV5-6 combines with J gene TRBJ2-7; 7 bases map to TRBD2. V lost 0 bases to trimming and J lost 9 bases; unmatched junction nucleotides: 9. This CDR3 has 14 residues. Per germline, CDR1 SGHDT and CDR2 YYEEEE. CDR3 amino acids: CASSLGLADRWQYF. The CDR3 nucleotides read TGTGCCAGCAGCTTGGGGCTAGCGGACCGCTGGCAGTACTTC.

This clone was detected once. V is TRBV5-1 and J is TRBJ2-7; D may be TRBD1 (6 bases). The CDR3 runs to 12 residues. CDR1 and CDR2 (germline): SGHRS, YFSETQ. V lost 4 bases to trimming and J lost 6 bases, with 11 bases between them. The CDR3 here is CASSQGHLEQYF. In DNA form, the CDR3 reads TGCGCCAGCAGCCAGGGACACCTCGAGCAGTACTTC.

The chain links TRBV2 to TRBJ1-1, with a possible D match to TRBD1 (5 bases). The CDR3 runs 13 residues. Deletions cut 8 bases from V and 4 bases from J, with 14 bases between. Germline V gene lookup returns CDR1 SNHLY and CDR2 FYNNEI. The CDR3 coding sequence is TGTGCCAGCCGGGAGGGGTCGAGCACTGAAGCTTTCTTT. Translated: CASREGSSTEAFF.

This chain connects TRBV27 to TRBJ2-5; D may be TRBD1 (5 bases). There are 12 residues in the CDR3. CDR1 is MNHEY and CDR2 is SMNVEV in the germline V gene (reference sequence). Between the trimmed V and J ends, which lost 2 bases and 5 bases, there was a span of 6 bases. The CDR3 spells CASSLKGETQYF. The CDR3 coding sequence is TGTGCCAGCAGTTTAAAGGGGGAGACCCAGTACTTC.

The chain is built from TRBV6-2 or TRBV6-3 and TRBJ2-5; the D is unclear. The V and J ends lost 0 bases and 2 bases respectively, with 4 bases between them. Germline V gene data show CDR1 as MNHEY and CDR2 as SVGEGT. CDR3 length equals 13 residues. CDR3 coding DNA: TGTGCCAGCAGTTACTCGCAGCAAGAGACCCAGTACTTC. This translates into CASSYSQQETQYF.

The CDR3 DNA is TGTGCCAGCAGTCAGGGGGGGACTAGCGGGCTCCAAGAGACCCAGTACTTC. It specifies CASSQGGTSGLQETQYF. This chain uses TRBV6-6 with TRBJ2-5; 12 bases fit TRBD2. CDR1 MNHNY and CDR2 SVGAGI come from the germline V gene (reference sequence). The CDR3 is made up of 17 amino acids. V shed 5 bases, J shed 1 base, and the junction held 8 bases outside the gene matches.

The chain recombines TRBV7-2 with TRBJ2-3, with 8 bases that match TRBD2. V shed 1 base and J 1 base; nucleotides not matched to a gene: 4. CDR1 and CDR2 (germline): SGHTA, FQGNSA. This CDR3 contains 16 residues. This CDR3 reads CASSLVAGGGTDTQYF. The DNA of the CDR3 is TGTGCCAGCAGCTTAGTGGCGGGGGGCGGCACAGATACGCAGTATTTT.

This chain connects TRBV9 to TRBJ2-1; 14 positions agree with TRBD2. The CDR3 has 19 residues. The junction had 9 bases not matched to a gene; V was cut back by 4 bases and J by 0 bases. Germline CDR1 reads SGDLS; CDR2 reads YYNGEE. The CDR3 DNA is TGTGCCAGCAGCCCGGGACTAGCGGGGGCCCTTAGCTCCTACAATGAGCAGTTCTTC. Its protein is CASSPGLAGALSSYNEQFF.

The chain couples TRBV19 to TRBJ1-5, with 8 nucleotides matching TRBD1. Germline lookup yields CDR1 LNHDA and CDR2 SQIVND (reference sequence). V dropped 10 bases and J dropped 5; count of bases not matched to a gene: 4. CDR3 length equals 12 residues. The CDR3 nucleotides are TGTGCCACCTCGACAGGGGATCAGCCCCAGCATTTT. Translating gives CATSTGDQPQHF.

The chain is built from TRBV28 and TRBJ1-1, with 7 bases fitting TRBD1. In germline, CDR1 is MDHEN, CDR2 SYDVKM. The CDR3 totals 15 residues. The V segment lost 4 bases and the J segment 2 bases; nucleotides outside the gene matches: 7. CDR3 sequence reads: CASSSGTALNTEAFF. The CDR3 nucleotides are TGTGCCAGCAGTTCCGGGACAGCGCTTAACACTGAAGCTTTCTTT. The whole variable domain, remainder taken from reference TRBV28 and TRBJ1-1, is DVKVTQSSRYLVKRTGEKVFLECVQDMDHENMFWYRQDPGLGLRLIYFSYDVKMKEKGDIPEGYSVSREKKERFSLILESASTNQTSMYLCASSSGTALNTEAFFGQGTRLTVV.